Listed below are T cell receptor beta chains from one sample, sequenced in a study of blood T cell repertoires in COVID-19. Data came from immunoSEQ multiplex PCR; TCRdb stores just in-frame clones and leaves some out. The table lists around 190,000 clones, approximately 80% of them singletons, with about 13% in the top ten. Sequenced sample: peripheral blood. These receptors originate from a human donor in a cohort sampled during active COVID-19. CDR3s include the opening cysteine and the closing phenylalanine or tryptophan. The D gene is left open where the match is weak. Size tells how often a clone was seen (once, few, many) or the class of an expanded clone, and some rows leave it out.

abundance: -
d_gene: -
j_gene: TRBJ2-3
v_gene: TRBV5-1
CDR3aa: CASSFPGADTQYF
CDR3nt: TGCGCCAGCAGCTTCCCGGGGGCAGATACGCAGTATTTT

abundance: once
d_gene: -
j_gene: TRBJ2-3
v_gene: TRBV28
CDR3aa: CASRQGTDTQYF
CDR3nt: TGTGCCAGCAGACAGGGCACAGATACGCAGTATTTT

abundance: -
d_gene: TRBD1
j_gene: TRBJ1-2
v_gene: TRBV5-4
CDR3aa: CASSSPSPGGYGYTF
CDR3nt: TGTGCCAGCAGTTCACCTTCCCCAGGGGGGTATGGCTACACCTTC

abundance: once
d_gene: -
j_gene: TRBJ2-1
v_gene: TRBV4-2
CDR3aa: CASSQDFGNEQFF
CDR3nt: TGTGCCAGCAGCCAAGATTTCGGGAATGAGCAGTTCTTC

abundance: -
d_gene: TRBD2
j_gene: TRBJ2-1
v_gene: TRBV13
CDR3aa: CASSQVLAGNSYNEQFF
CDR3nt: TGTGCCAGCAGCCAAGTGTTAGCGGGAAACTCCTACAATGAGCAGTTCTTC

abundance: -
d_gene: -
j_gene: TRBJ2-5
v_gene: TRBV7-9
CDR3aa: CASRPRAYRVQETQYF
CDR3nt: TGTGCCAGCAGGCCGAGGGCCTACAGGGTCCAAGAGACCCAGTACTTC

abundance: -
d_gene: -
j_gene: TRBJ2-3
v_gene: TRBV5-4
CDR3aa: CASSLGGPSTDTQYF
CDR3nt: TGTGCCAGCAGCTTGGGGGGGCCTAGCACAGATACGCAGTATTTT

abundance: few
d_gene: TRBD1
j_gene: TRBJ2-1
v_gene: TRBV7-9
CDR3aa: CASSPGQAFYNEQFF
CDR3nt: TGTGCCAGCAGCCCGGGACAGGCCTTCTACAATGAGCAGTTCTTC

abundance: -
d_gene: -
j_gene: TRBJ1-2
v_gene: TRBV3-1/TRBV3-2
CDR3aa: CASSRQVYGYTF
CDR3nt: TGTGCCAGCAGCCGACAGGTCTATGGCTACACCTTC

abundance: -
d_gene: -
j_gene: TRBJ1-2
v_gene: TRBV5-1
CDR3aa: CASSLGYYYGYTF
CDR3nt: TGCGCCAGCAGCTTGGGTTATTACTATGGCTACACCTTC

abundance: -
d_gene: -
j_gene: TRBJ2-3
v_gene: TRBV30
CDR3aa: CAWRDGGLGTQYF
CDR3nt: TGTGCCTGGAGGGACGGGGGACTGGGTACGCAGTATTTT

abundance: -
d_gene: -
j_gene: TRBJ2-1
v_gene: TRBV9
CDR3aa: CASSVELAKYDEQFF
CDR3nt: TGTGCCAGCAGCGTAGAACTAGCCAAGTACGATGAGCAGTTCTTC

abundance: -
d_gene: TRBD1
j_gene: TRBJ1-2
v_gene: TRBV6-5
CDR3aa: CASRMSGGGGGYTF
CDR3nt: TGTGCCAGCAGGATGTCAGGGGGCGGTGGTGGCTACACCTTC

abundance: -
d_gene: TRBD1
j_gene: TRBJ1-5
v_gene: TRBV19
CDR3aa: CASSPPADRANQPQHF
CDR3nt: TGTGCCAGTAGTCCCCCAGCGGACAGGGCCAATCAGCCCCAGCATTTT

abundance: -
d_gene: -
j_gene: TRBJ2-3
v_gene: TRBV7-2
CDR3aa: CASSFGSGWDTDTQYF
CDR3nt: TGTGCCAGCAGCTTCGGTTCAGGGTGGGACACAGATACGCAGTATTTT

abundance: -
d_gene: TRBD2
j_gene: TRBJ2-3
v_gene: TRBV28
CDR3aa: CASSLELAGGSGDTQYF
CDR3nt: TGTGCCAGCAGTTTAGAGCTAGCGGGAGGCTCCGGAGATACGCAGTATTTT

abundance: -
d_gene: -
j_gene: TRBJ2-1
v_gene: TRBV12-2
CDR3aa: CASRLARERSSYNEQFF
CDR3nt: TGTGCAAGTCGCTTAGCGAGGGAGCGGAGCTCCTACAATGAGCAGTTCTTC

abundance: -
d_gene: TRBD2
j_gene: TRBJ2-3
v_gene: TRBV15
CDR3aa: CATSRVGTGGPSDTQYF
CDR3nt: TGTGCCACCAGCAGAGTGGGTACGGGAGGGCCATCAGATACGCAGTATTTT

abundance: -
d_gene: -
j_gene: TRBJ2-7
v_gene: TRBV21-1
CDR3aa: CASSLPRGQELYEQYF
CDR3nt: TGTGCCAGCAGCCTCCCGAGGGGACAGGAACTCTACGAGCAGTACTTC

abundance: few
d_gene: TRBD2
j_gene: TRBJ2-6
v_gene: TRBV6-6
CDR3aa: CASSQGLAGAGANVLTF
CDR3nt: TGTGCCAGCAGTCAGGGACTAGCGGGAGCTGGGGCCAACGTCCTGACTTTC

abundance: -
d_gene: TRBD2
j_gene: TRBJ2-5
v_gene: TRBV5-4
CDR3aa: CASSHKRDGETQYF
CDR3nt: TGTGCCAGCAGCCATAAGCGGGATGGAGAGACCCAGTACTTC

abundance: -
d_gene: -
j_gene: TRBJ2-5
v_gene: TRBV7-9
CDR3aa: CASSFRETQYF
CDR3nt: TGTGCCAGCAGCTTTAGAGAGACCCAGTACTTC

abundance: few
d_gene: TRBD2
j_gene: TRBJ2-7
v_gene: TRBV19
CDR3aa: CASSISGGGSGRPHEQYF
CDR3nt: TGTGCCAGTAGTATATCTGGAGGAGGTAGCGGGAGGCCCCACGAGCAGTACTTC

abundance: -
d_gene: -
j_gene: TRBJ2-7
v_gene: TRBV3-1/TRBV3-2
CDR3aa: CASSQAGTGRNEQYF
CDR3nt: TGTGCCAGCAGCCAAGCCGGAACAGGGAGAAACGAGCAGTACTTC

abundance: -
d_gene: TRBD1
j_gene: TRBJ1-2
v_gene: TRBV27
CDR3aa: CASSLGQANYGYTF
CDR3nt: TGTGCCAGCTCACTCGGACAGGCAAACTATGGCTACACCTTC

abundance: -
d_gene: -
j_gene: TRBJ2-1
v_gene: TRBV14
CDR3aa: CASSQVVAGKFNEQFF
CDR3nt: TGTGCCAGCAGCCAAGTCGTAGCCGGGAAGTTTAATGAGCAGTTCTTC